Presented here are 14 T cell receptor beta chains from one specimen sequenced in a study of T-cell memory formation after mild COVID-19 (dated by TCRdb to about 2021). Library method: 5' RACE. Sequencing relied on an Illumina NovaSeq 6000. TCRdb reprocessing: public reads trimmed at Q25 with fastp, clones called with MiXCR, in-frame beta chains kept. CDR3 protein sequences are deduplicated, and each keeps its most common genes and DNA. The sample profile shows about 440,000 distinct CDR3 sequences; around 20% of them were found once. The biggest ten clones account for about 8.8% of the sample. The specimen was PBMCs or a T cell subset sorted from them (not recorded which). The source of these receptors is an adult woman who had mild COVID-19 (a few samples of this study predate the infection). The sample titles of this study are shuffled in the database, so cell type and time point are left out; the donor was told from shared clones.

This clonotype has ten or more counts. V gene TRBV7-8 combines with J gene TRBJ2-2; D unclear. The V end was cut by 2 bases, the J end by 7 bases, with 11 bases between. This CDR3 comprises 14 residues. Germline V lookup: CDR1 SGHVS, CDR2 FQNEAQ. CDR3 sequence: CASSLTRLYGELFF. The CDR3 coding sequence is TGTGCCAGCAGCTTAACCAGACTGTACGGGGAGCTGTTTTTT.

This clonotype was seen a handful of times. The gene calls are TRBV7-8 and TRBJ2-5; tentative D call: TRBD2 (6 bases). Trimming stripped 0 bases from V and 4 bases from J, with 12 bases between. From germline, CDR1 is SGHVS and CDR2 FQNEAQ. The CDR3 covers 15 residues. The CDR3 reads CASSLAQLARETQYF. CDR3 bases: TGTGCCAGCAGCTTAGCGCAACTAGCTAGAGAGACCCAGTACTTC. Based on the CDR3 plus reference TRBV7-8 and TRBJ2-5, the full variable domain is GAGVSQSPRYKVAKRGQDVALRCDPISGHVSLFWYQQALGQGPEFLTYFQNEAQLDKSGLPSDRFFAERPEGSVSTLKIQRTQQEDSAVYLCASSLAQLARETQYFGPGTRLLVL.

CDR3: CASSRSGLNTGELFF. The CDR3 DNA reads TGTGCCAGCAGTCGGTCAGGGTTGAACACCGGGGAGCTGTTTTTT. This chain joins TRBV25-1 and TRBJ2-2; D may be TRBD1 (5 bases). Germline V gene lookup returns CDR1 MGHDK and CDR2 SYGVNS. Trimming removed 5 bases at V and 1 base at J, with 11 bases between. The CDR3 runs 15 residues.

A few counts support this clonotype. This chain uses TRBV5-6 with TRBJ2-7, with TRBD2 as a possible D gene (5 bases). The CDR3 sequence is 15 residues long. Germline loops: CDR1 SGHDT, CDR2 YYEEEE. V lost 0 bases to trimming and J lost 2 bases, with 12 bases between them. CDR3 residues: CASSLGRTPTYEQYF. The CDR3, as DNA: TGTGCCAGCAGCTTGGGTAGGACTCCTACCTACGAGCAGTACTTC.

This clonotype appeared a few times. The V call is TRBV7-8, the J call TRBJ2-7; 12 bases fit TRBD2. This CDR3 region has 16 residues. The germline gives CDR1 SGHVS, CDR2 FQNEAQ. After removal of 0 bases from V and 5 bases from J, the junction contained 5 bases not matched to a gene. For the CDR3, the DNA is TGTGCCAGCAGCTTAGCGCTAGCGGGGGGGCCCGACGAGCAGTACTTC. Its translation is CASSLALAGGPDEQYF.

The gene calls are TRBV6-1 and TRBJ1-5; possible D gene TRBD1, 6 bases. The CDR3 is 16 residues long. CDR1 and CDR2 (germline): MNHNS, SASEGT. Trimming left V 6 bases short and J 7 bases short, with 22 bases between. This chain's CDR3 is CASSIQGVGTRQPQHF. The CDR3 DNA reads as TGTGCCAGCAGCATACAGGGAGTGGGGACTCGGCAGCCCCAGCATTTT.

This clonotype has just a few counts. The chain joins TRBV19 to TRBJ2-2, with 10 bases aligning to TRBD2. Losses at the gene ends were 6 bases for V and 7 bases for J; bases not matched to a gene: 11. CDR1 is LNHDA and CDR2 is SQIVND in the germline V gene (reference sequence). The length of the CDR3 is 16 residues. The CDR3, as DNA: TGTGCCAGTAGGAAGCTAGCGGGAGAATCGGGCGGGGAGCTGTTTTTT. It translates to CASRKLAGESGGELFF. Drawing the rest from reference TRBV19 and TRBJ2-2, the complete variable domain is DGGITQSPKYLFRKEGQNVTLSCEQNLNHDAMYWYRQDPGQGLRLIYYSQIVNDFQKGDIAEGYSVSREKKESFPLTVTSAQKNPTAFYLCASRKLAGESGGELFFGEGSRLTVL.

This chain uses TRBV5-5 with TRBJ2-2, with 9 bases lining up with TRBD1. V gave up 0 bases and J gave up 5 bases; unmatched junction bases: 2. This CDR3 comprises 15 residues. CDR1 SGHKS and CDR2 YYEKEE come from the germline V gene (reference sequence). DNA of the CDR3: TGTGCCAGCAGCTTGGCGGGACAGGGTACCGGGGAGCTGTTTTTT. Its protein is CASSLAGQGTGELFF.

CDR3: CASSLRTAGNTIYF. The CDR3 DNA is TGTGCCAGCAGCCTACGGACAGCGGGAAACACCATATATTTT. This chain connects TRBV11-1 to TRBJ1-3; D possibly corresponds to TRBD1 (6 bases). CDR1 and CDR2 from the germline V gene are SGHAT and FQDESV (reference sequence). Trimming took 5 bases from V and 4 from J, leaving 12 bases between them. The CDR3 sequence is 14 residues long.

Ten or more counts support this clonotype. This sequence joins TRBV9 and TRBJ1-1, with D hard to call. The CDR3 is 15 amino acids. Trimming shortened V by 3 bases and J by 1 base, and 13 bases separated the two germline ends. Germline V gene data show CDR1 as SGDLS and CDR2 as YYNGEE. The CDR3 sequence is CASSARGNQNTEAFF. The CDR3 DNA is TGTGCCAGCAGCGCCAGAGGGAATCAGAACACTGAAGCTTTCTTT. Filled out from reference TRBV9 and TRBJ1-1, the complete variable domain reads DSGVTQTPKHLITATGQRVTLRCSPRSGDLSVYWYQQSLDQGLQFLIQYYNGEERAKGNILERFSAQQFPDLHSELNLSSLELGDSALYFCASSARGNQNTEAFFGQGTRLTVV.

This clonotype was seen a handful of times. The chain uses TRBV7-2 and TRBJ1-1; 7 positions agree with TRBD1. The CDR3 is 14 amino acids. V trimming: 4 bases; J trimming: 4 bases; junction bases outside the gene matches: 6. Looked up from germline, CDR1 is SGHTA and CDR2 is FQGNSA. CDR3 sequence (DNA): TGTGCCAGCAGCTCCCACAGGGGAGGCACTGAAGCTTTCTTT. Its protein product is CASSSHRGGTEAFF.

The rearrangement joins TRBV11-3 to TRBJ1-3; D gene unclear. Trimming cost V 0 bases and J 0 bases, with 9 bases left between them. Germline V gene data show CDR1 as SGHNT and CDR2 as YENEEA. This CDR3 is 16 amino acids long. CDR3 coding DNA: TGTGCCAGCAGCTTAGATGGGAGTCGCTCTGGAAACACCATATATTTT. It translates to CASSLDGSRSGNTIYF.

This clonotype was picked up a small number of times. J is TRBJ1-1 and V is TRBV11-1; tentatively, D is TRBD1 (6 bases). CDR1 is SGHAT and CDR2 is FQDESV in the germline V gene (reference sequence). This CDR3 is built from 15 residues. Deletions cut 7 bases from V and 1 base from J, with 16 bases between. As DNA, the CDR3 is TGTGCCAGCACCCCCTGGGGGCGACCGAACACTGAAGCTTTCTTT. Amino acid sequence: CASTPWGRPNTEAFF.

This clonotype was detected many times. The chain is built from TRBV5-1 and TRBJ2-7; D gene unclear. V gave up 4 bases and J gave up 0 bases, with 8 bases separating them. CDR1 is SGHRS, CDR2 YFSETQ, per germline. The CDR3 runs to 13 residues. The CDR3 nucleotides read TGCGCCAGCAGCCCCGCGAGCTCCTACGAGCAGTACTTC. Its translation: CASSPASSYEQYF. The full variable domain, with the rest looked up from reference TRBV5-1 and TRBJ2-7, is KAGVTQTPRYLIKTRGQQVTLSCSPISGHRSVSWYQQTPGQGLQFLFEYFSETQRNKGNFPGRFSGRQFSNSRSEMNVSTLELGDSALYLCASSPASSYEQYFGPGTRLTVT.